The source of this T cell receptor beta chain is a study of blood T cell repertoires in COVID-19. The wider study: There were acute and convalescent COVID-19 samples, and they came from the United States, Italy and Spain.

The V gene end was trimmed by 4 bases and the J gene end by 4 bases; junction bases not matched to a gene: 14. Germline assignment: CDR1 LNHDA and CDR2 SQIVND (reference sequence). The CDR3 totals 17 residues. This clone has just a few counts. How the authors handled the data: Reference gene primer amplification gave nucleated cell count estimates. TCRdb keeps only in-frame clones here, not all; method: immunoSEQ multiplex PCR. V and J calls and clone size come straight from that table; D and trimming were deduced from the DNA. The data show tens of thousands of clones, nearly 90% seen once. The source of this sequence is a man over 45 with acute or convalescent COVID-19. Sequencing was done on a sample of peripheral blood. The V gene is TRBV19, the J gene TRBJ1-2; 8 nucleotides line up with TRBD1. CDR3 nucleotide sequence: TGTGCCAGTAGTACCCTATCTACGGACAGGGTGGCCTATGGCTACACCTTC. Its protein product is CASSTLSTDRVAYGYTF.